The rows below give T cell receptor beta chains drawn from one sample of a study of shared clonotypes between healthy human individuals. Profiled with immunoSEQ multiplex PCR; TCRdb holds only in-frame clones, not every one. Of roughly 1 million clones in the sample, about 75% were seen once. The sequenced material came from memory CD4+ T cells sorted from blood. All receptors come from a man aged 18 to 35 in good health. Both conserved end residues are part of each CDR3. The D gene is left open where the match is weak. The size of a clone is reported for some rows only, either as once, few or many, or as a class for expanded clones.

CDR3 | DNA | size | D | J | V
CSVSDSGANVLTF | TGCAGCGTTTCAGACTCTGGGGCCAACGTCCTGACTTTC | few | NA | TRBJ2-6 | TRBV29-1
CASSTTGNTEAFF | TGTGCCAGTAGCACGACAGGGAACACTGAAGCTTTCTTT | few | NA | TRBJ1-1 | TRBV19
CAGRDRTNNSPLHF | TGTGCCGGACGGGACAGAACAAATAATTCACCCCTCCACTTT | NA | TRBD1 | TRBJ1-6 | TRBV30
CAISARSLGTDTQYF | TGTGCCATCAGTGCACGGAGTTTAGGCACAGATACGCAGTATTTT | NA | NA | TRBJ2-3 | TRBV10-3
CASRAGPQETQYF | TGTGCCAGCAGGGCGGGGCCCCAAGAGACCCAGTACTTC | NA | NA | TRBJ2-5 | TRBV2
CASSLGTGNHEQYF | TGTGCCAGCAGTCTCGGTACAGGGAATCACGAGCAGTACTTC | NA | NA | TRBJ2-7 | TRBV6-5
CASSLIAGKDYGYTF | TGTGCCAGCAGCTTAATAGCAGGGAAGGACTATGGCTACACCTTC | NA | NA | TRBJ1-2 | TRBV7-2
CASIGDTNTEAFF | TGTGCCAGCATAGGGGATACGAACACTGAAGCTTTCTTT | many | NA | TRBJ1-1 | TRBV28
CASSSRMTGLYNEQFF | TGTGCCAGCAGCTCTCGGATGACGGGGTTGTACAATGAGCAGTTCTTC | few | NA | TRBJ2-1 | TRBV7-2
CASSFRAGTEAFF | TGTGCCAGCAGCTTTAGGGCCGGGACTGAAGCTTTCTTT | NA | NA | TRBJ1-1 | TRBV7-9
CASSARGDSNQPQHF | TGCGCCAGCAGCGCCAGGGGTGATAGCAATCAGCCCCAGCATTTT | NA | NA | TRBJ1-5 | TRBV5-1